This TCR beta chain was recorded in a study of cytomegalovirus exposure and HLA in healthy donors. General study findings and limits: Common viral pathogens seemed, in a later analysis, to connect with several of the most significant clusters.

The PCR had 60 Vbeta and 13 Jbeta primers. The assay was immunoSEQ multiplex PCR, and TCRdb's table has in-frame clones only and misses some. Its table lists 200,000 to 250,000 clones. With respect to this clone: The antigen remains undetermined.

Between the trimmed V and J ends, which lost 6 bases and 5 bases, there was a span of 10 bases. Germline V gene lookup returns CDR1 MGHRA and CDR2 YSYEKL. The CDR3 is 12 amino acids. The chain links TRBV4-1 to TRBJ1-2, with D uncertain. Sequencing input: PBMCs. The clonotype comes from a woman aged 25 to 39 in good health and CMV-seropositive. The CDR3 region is CASRLDNYGYTF. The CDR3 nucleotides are TGCGCCAGCAGACTTGACAATTATGGCTACACCTTC.